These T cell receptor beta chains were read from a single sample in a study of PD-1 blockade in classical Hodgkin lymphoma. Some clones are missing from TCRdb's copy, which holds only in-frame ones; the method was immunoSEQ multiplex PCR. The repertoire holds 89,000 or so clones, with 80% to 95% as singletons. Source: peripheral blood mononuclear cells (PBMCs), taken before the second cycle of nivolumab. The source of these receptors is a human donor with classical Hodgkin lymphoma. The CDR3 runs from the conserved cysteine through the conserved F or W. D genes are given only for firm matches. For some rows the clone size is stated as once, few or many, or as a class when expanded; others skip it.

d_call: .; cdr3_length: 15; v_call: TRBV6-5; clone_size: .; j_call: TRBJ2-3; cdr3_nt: TGTGCCAGCAGTTACTCGAGGCAGGGGGGAGATACGCAGTATTTT; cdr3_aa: CASSYSRQGGDTQYF
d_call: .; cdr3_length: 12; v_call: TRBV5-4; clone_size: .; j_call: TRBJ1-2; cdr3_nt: TGTGCCAGCAGCTTGGATGGGGTTAGCTACACCTTC; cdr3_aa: CASSLDGVSYTF
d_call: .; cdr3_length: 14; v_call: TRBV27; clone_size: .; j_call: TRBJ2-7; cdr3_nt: TGTGCCAGCAGCCAAGCAAGGAGCGGGTACGAGCAGTACTTC; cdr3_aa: CASSQARSGYEQYF
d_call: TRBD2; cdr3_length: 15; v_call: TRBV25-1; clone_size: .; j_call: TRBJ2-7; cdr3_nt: TGTGCCAGCAGAGGACTAGCGCCTAACCCCTACGAGCAGTACTTC; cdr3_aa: CASRGLAPNPYEQYF
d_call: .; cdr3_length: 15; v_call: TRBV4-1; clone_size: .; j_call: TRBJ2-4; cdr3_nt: TGCGCCAGCAGCCTCGTCCTTACTCTCCAAAACATTCAGTACTTC; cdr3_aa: CASSLVLTLQNIQYF
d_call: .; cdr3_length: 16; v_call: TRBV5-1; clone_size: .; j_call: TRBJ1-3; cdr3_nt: TGCGCCAGCAGCTACGGGGGAGAGGGCGCTGGAAACACCATATATTTT; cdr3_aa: CASSYGGEGAGNTIYF
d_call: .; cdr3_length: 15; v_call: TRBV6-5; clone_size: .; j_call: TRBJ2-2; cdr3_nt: TGTGCCAGCAGTCCGGGATGGGGTCTAACCGGGGAGCTGTTTTTT; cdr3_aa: CASSPGWGLTGELFF
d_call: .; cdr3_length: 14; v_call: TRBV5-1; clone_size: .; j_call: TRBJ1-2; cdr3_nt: TGCGCCAGCAGCTTGTTGGACCATCGGGATGGCTACACCTTC; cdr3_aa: CASSLLDHRDGYTF
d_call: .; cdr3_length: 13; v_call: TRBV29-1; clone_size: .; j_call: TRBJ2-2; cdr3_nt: TGCAGCGTGGAGTCAACGAACACCGGGGAGCTGTTTTTT; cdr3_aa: CSVESTNTGELFF
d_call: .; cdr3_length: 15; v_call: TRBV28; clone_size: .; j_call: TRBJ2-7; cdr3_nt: TGTGCCAGCAGCCCACTAGGGGATAGCTCCTACGAGCAGTACTTC; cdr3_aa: CASSPLGDSSYEQYF
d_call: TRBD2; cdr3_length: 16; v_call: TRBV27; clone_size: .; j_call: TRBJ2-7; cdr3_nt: TGTGCCAGCAGTTTATTCGGGCTAGCGGCGACCTACGAGCAGTACTTC; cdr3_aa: CASSLFGLAATYEQYF
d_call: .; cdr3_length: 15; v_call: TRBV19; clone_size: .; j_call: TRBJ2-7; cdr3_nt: TGTGCCAGTAGTGCCGTACTCCAGAGCTCCTACGAGCAGTACTTC; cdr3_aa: CASSAVLQSSYEQYF
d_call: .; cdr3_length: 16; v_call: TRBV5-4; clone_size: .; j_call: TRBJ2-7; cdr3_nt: TGTGCCAGCAGCTTGGCGGGTGGGCTAAGGGCCTACGAGCAGTACTTC; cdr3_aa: CASSLAGGLRAYEQYF
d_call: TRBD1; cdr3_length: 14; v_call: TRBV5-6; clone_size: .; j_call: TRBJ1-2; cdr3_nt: TGTGCCAGCAGCCCCCGGACAGGGAGGGATGGCTACACCTTC; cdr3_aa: CASSPRTGRDGYTF
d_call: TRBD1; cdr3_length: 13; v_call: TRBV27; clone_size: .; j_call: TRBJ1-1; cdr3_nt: TGTGCCAGCAAGGACAGGGCTCGCACTGAAGCTTTCTTT; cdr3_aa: CASKDRARTEAFF
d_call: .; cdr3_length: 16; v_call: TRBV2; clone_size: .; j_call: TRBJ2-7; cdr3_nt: TGTGCCAGCTTCACTGGGGCCACCCTACTTTCCTACGAGCAGTACTTC; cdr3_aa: CASFTGATLLSYEQYF
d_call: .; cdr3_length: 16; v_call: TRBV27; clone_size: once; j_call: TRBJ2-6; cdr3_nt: TGTGCCAGCAGTTCCCCGGATGGCTCTGGGGCCAACGTCCTGACTTTC; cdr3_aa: CASSSPDGSGANVLTF
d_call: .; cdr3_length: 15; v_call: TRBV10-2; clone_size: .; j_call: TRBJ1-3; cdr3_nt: TGCGCCAGCAGTGAGAGGGTCGATTCTGGAAACACCATATATTTT; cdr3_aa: CASSERVDSGNTIYF
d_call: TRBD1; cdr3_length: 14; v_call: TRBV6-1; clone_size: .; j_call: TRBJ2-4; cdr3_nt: TGTGCCAGCAGTGGCAGACAGGGCGTGAACATTCAGTACTTC; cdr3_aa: CASSGRQGVNIQYF
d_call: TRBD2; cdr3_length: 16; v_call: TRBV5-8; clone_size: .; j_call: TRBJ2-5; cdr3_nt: TGTGCCAGCAGCCCAACTAGCGGGAGTTACCAAGAGACCCAGTACTTC; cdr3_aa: CASSPTSGSYQETQYF
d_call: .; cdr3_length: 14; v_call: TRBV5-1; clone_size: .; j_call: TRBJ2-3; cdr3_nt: TGCGCCAGCGTTGCGGGCTGGGGAACAGATACGCAGTATTTT; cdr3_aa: CASVAGWGTDTQYF
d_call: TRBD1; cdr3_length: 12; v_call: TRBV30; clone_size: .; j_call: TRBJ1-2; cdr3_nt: TGTGCCTGCACAAAACAGGGGATTGGCTACACCTTC; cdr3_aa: CACTKQGIGYTF
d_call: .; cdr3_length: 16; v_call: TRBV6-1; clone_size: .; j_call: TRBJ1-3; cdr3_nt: TGTGCCAGCAGTGAATCCCTCTTTAAGACTGGAAACACCATATATTTT; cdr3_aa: CASSESLFKTGNTIYF
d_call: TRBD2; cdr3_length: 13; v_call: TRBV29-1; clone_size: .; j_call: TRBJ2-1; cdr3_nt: TGCAGCGTCGTGACTAGCGAACACAATGAGCAGTTCTTC; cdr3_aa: CSVVTSEHNEQFF
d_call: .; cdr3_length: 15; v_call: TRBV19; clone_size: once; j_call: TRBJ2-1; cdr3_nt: TGTGCCAGTAGTATAGAGGGGAGCTCCTACAATGAGCAGTTCTTC; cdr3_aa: CASSIEGSSYNEQFF
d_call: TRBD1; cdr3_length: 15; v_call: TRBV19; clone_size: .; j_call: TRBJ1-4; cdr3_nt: TGTGCCAGCTCGGGACAGGTCTCAACTAATGAAAAACTGTTTTTT; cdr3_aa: CASSGQVSTNEKLFF
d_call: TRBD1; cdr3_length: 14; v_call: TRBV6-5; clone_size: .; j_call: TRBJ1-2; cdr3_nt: TGTGCCAGCAGTTTCCCGGACAGGGCGGGTGGCTACACCTTC; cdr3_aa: CASSFPDRAGGYTF
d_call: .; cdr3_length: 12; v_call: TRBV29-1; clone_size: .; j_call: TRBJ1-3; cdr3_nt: TGCAGCGTTGAAGGGGGTGGAAACACCATATATTTT; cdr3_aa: CSVEGGGNTIYF
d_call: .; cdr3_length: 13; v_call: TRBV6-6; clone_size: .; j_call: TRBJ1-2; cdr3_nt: TGTGCCAGCAGCCACCAGGGGAACTATGGCTACACCTTC; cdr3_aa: CASSHQGNYGYTF
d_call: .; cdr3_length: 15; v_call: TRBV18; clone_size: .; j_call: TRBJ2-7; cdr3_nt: TGTGCCAGCTCATCAGACTCAAGGAGCTCCTACGAGCAGTACTTC; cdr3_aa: CASSSDSRSSYEQYF
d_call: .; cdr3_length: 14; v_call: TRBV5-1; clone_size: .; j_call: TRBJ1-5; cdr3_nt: TGCGCCAGCAGCCCCTCCGAAGTCGGGCAGCCCCAGCATTTT; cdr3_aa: CASSPSEVGQPQHF
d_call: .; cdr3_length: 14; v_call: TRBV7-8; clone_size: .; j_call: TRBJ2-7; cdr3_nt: TGTGCCAGCAGCGCCCGGGACTCCCGAGGGGAGCAGTACTTC; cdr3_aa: CASSARDSRGEQYF
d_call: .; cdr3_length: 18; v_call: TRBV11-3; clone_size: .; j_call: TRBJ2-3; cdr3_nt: TGTGCCAGCAGCTTATCAAAGGGCGTACTCGACGGCACAGATACGCAGTATTTT; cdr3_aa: CASSLSKGVLDGTDTQYF
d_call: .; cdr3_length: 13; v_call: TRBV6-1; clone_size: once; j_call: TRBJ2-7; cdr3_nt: TGTGCCAGCCTACCTCCGGGACTCTACGAGCAGTACTTC; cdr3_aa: CASLPPGLYEQYF
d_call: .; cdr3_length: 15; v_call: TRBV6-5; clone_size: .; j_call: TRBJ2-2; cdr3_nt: TGTGCCAGCAGCCCCAACTCGGGCGGGACCGGGGAGCTGTTTTTT; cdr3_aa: CASSPNSGGTGELFF
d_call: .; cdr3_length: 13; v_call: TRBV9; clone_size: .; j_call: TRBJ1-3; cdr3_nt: TGTGCCAGCAAAGGAGCATCTGGAAACACCATATATTTT; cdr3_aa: CASKGASGNTIYF
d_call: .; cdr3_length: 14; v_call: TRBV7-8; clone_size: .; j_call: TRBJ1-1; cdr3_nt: TGTGCCAGCAGGTCCGGGACGGTGAACACTGAAGCTTTCTTT; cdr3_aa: CASRSGTVNTEAFF
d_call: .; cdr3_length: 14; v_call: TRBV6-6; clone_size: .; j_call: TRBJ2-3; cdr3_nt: TGTGCCAGCAGGGGGAGTGGGAGAACAGATACGCAGTATTTT; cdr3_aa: CASRGSGRTDTQYF
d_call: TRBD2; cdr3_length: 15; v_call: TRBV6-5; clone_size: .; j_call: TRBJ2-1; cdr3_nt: TGTGCCAGCAGTCCACTAGCGGGGGTCTACAATGAGCAGTTCTTC; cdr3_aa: CASSPLAGVYNEQFF
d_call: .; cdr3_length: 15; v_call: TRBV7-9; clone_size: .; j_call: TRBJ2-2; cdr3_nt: TGTGCCAGCAGCTTACTGGCGGAGTTCACCGGGGAGCTGTTTTTT; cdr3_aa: CASSLLAEFTGELFF
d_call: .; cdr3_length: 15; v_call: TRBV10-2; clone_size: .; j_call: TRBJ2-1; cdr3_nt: TGCGCCAGCACGCCCTCTGGCGGGGCGTACAATGAGCAGTTCTTC; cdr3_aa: CASTPSGGAYNEQFF
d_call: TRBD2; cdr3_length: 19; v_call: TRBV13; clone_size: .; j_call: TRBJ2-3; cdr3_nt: TGTGCCAGCAGCTTGGTGGGACTAGCGGGAGGACGTGACACAGATACGCAGTATTTT; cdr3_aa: CASSLVGLAGGRDTDTQYF
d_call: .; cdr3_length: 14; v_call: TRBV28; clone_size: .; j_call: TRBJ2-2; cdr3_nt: TGTGCCAGCATTTTCACAGAGAGCACCGGGGAGCTGTTTTTT; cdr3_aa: CASIFTESTGELFF
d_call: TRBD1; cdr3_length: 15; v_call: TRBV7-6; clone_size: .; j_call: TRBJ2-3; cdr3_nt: TGTGCCAGCAGCTTCCGGGACAGGGGGATGGATACGCAGTATTTT; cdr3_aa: CASSFRDRGMDTQYF
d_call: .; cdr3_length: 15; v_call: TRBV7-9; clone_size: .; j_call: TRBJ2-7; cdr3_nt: TGTGCCAGCAGCGCGGCACAAGGGATGAACTACGAGCAGTACTTC; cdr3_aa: CASSAAQGMNYEQYF
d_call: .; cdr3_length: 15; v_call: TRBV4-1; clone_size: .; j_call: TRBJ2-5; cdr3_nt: TGCGCCAGCAGCCAAGTACTGGGTGACAAGAGAACCCAGTACTTC; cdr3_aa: CASSQVLGDKRTQYF
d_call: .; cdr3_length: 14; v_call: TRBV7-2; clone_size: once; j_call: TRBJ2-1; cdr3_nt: TGTGCCAGCAGCTTAATCGCCATCGGCAATGAGCAGTTCTTC; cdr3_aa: CASSLIAIGNEQFF
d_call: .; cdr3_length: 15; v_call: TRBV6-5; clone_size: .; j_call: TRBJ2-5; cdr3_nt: TGTGCCAGCAGTTACTCTGTAGGGGGACAAGAGACCCAGTACTTC; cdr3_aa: CASSYSVGGQETQYF
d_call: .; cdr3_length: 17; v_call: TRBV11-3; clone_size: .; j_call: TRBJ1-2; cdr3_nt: TGTGCCAGCAGTTTCCCCCGAACACCTTCCCGCGTCTATGGCTACACCTTC; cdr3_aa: CASSFPRTPSRVYGYTF
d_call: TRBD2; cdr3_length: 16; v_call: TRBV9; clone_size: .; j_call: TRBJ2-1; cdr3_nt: TGTGCCAGCAGCGTAGCTGAGGGACTAGCGGGCTATGAGCAGTTCTTC; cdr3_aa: CASSVAEGLAGYEQFF
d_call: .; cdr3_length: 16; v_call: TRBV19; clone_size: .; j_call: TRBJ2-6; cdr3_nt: TGTGCCAGTAGTATAAGGGGAGGCTCTGGGGCCAACGTCCTGACTTTC; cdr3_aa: CASSIRGGSGANVLTF
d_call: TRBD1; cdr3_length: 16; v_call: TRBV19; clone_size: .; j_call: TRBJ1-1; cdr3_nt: TGTGCCAGTAGTATAGAAACAGGGGGCTACCGCACTGAAGCTTTCTTT; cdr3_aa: CASSIETGGYRTEAFF
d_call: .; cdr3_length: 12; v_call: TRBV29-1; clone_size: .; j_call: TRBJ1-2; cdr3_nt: TGCAGCGTGGACGACAGGATCCGTGGCTACACCTTC; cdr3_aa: CSVDDRIRGYTF
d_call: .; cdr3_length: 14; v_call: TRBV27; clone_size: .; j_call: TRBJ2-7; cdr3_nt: TGTGCCAGCAGTCCCTGGCCTAGCGTCTACGAGCAGTACTTC; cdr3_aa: CASSPWPSVYEQYF
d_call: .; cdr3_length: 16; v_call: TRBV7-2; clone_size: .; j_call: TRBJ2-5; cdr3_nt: TGTGCCAGCAGCCCTAACGGGGCAGGGGTAGGGGAGACCCAGTACTTC; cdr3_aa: CASSPNGAGVGETQYF
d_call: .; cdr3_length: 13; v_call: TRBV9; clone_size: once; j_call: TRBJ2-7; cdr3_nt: TGTGCCAGCAGCGTAGTGGAGATGAGCGAGCAGTACTTC; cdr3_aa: CASSVVEMSEQYF
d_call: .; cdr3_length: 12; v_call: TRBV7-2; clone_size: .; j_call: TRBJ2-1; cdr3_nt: TGTGCCAGCAGCCTACCCCGACTGGAGCAGTTCTTC; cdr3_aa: CASSLPRLEQFF
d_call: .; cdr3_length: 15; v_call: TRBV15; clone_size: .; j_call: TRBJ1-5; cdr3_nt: TGTGCCACCTCTCCGACAGGACATAGCAATCAGCCCCAGCATTTT; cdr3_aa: CATSPTGHSNQPQHF
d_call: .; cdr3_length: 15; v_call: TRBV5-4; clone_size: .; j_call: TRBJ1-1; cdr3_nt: TGTGCCAGCAGCCCGAAGTCCCCACTGGTGTCTGAAGCTTTCTTT; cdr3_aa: CASSPKSPLVSEAFF